The clone carrying this T cell receptor beta chain was counted only a few times. Antigen unknown. The source of the sample is a study of response to subunit inactivated influenza vaccine. General study findings and limits: It was suggested by the authors that few new T cells are recruited by each seasonal influenza vaccination.

TCRdb re-called the RT-PCR reads through MiXCR, storing one row per CDR3 protein. The sample includes 500,000 to 600,000 distinct CDR3 sequences, approximately 11% seen only once; the top ten take roughly 11%. V was pared by 2 bases and J by 3 bases, with 3 bases between. The CDR3 sequence is 12 residues long. From germline, CDR1 is KGHDR and CDR2 SFDVKD. This same sample was also part of a study on T cells expressing NK-cell markers. As that study records: TCR beta libraries carry UMIs added by 5'RACE template switching. Of the CD8+ T cells in 5 to 7 donors, about 1.0-8% belonged to dominant NKG2C+ clonotypes. Four of the donors also had these clonotypes leading their CD3+CD56-NKG2C+ fraction.

The rearrangement uses TRBV24-1 and TRBJ2-5; unclear D gene. This sequence was found in a man aged 45-60 years who received an inactivated influenza vaccine. The sample consisted of PBMCs from blood, taken on the day of vaccination. The CDR3 nucleotides are TGTGCCACCAGTGATTGGGAAGAGACCCAGTACTTC. This codes for CATSDWEETQYF.